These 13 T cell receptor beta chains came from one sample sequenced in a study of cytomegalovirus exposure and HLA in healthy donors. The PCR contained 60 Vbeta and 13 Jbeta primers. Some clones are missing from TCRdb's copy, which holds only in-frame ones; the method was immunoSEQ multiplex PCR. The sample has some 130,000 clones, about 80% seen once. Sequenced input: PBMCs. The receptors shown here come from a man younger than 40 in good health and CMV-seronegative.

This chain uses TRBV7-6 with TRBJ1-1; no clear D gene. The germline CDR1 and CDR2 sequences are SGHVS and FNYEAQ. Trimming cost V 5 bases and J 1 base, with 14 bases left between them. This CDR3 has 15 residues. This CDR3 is CASSLFSARNTEAFF. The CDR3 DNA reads TGTGCCAGCAGCCTCTTTTCGGCTAGGAACACTGAAGCTTTCTTT.

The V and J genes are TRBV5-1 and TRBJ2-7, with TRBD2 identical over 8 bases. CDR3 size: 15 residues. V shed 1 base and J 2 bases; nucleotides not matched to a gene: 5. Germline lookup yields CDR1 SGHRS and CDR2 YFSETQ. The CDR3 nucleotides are TGCGCCAGCAGCTTGTCTTCGCGGGGGGCCTACGAGCAGTACTTC. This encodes CASSLSSRGAYEQYF.

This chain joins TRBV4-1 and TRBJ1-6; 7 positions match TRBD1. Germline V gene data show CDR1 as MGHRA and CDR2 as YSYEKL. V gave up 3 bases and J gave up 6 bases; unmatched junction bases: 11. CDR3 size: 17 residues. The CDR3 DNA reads TGCGCCAGCAGCCAGGGACAGCACCCCACAGTTAATTCACCCCTCCACTTT. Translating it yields CASSQGQHPTVNSPLHF.

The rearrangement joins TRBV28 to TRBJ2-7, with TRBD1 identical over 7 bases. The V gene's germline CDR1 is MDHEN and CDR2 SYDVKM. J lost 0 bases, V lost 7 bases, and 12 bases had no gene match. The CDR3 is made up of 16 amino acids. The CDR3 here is CASIGGRGILSYEQYF. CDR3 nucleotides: TGTGCCAGCATAGGGGGCAGGGGAATCCTCTCCTACGAGCAGTACTTC.

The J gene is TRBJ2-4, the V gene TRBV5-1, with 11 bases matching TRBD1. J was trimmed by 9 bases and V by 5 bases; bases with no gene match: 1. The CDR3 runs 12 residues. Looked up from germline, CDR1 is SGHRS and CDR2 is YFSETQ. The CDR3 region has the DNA TGCGCCAGCAGGGGACAGGGGGGCATTCAGTACTTC. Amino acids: CASRGQGGIQYF. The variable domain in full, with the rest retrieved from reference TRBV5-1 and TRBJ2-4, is KAGVTQTPRYLIKTRGQQVTLSCSPISGHRSVSWYQQTPGQGLQFLFEYFSETQRNKGNFPGRFSGRQFSNSRSEMNVSTLELGDSALYLCASRGQGGIQYFGAGTRLSVL.

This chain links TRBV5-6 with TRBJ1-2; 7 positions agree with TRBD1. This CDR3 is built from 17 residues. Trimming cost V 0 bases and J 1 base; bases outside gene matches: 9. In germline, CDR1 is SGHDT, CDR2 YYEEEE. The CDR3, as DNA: TGTGCCAGCAGCTTGGCGCGACCGACAGGGATTAACTATGGCTACACCTTC. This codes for CASSLARPTGINYGYTF.

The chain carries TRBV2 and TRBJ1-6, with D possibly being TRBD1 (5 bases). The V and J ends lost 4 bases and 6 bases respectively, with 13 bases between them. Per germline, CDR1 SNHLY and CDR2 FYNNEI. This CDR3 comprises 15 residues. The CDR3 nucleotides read TGTGCCAGCAGTGCGAGGACGGGGGGTAATTCACCCCTCCACTTT. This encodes CASSARTGGNSPLHF. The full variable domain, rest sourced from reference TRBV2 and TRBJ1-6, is EPEVTQTPSHQVTQMGQEVILRCVPISNHLYFYWYRQILGQKVEFLVSFYNNEISEKSEIFDDQFSVERPDGSNFTLKIRSTKLEDSAMYFCASSARTGGNSPLHFGNGTRLTVT.

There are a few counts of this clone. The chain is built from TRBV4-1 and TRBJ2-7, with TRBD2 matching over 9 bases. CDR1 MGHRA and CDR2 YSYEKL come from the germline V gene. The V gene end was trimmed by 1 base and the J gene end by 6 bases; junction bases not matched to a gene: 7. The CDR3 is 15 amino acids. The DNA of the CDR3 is TGCGCCAGCAGCCAAGGGTGGACTAGCGTGGGCGAGCAGTACTTC. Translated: CASSQGWTSVGEQYF.

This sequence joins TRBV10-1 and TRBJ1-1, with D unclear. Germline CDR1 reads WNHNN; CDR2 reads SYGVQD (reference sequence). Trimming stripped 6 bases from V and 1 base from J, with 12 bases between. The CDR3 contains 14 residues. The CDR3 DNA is TGCGCCAGCAGGGAATCCGGGAGGAACACTGAAGCTTTCTTT. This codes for CASRESGRNTEAFF.

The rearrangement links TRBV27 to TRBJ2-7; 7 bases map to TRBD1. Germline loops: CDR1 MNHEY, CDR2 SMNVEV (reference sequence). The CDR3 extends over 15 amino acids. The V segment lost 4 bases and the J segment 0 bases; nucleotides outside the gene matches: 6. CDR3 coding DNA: TGTGCCAGCAGTTCACCAGGGGGAAGCTCCTACGAGCAGTACTTC. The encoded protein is CASSSPGGSSYEQYF.

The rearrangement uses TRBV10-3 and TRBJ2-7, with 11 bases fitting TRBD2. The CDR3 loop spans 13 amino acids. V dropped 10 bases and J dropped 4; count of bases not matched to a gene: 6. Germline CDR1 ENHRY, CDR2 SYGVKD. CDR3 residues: CASRLAGPYEQYF. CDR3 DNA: TGTGCCAGCCGACTAGCGGGACCATACGAGCAGTACTTC.

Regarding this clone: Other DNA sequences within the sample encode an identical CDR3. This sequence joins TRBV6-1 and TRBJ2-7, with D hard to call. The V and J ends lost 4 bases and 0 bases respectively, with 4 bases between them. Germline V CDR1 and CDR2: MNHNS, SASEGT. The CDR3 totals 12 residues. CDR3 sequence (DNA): TGTGCCAGCAGTGCTAGCTCCTACGAGCAGTACTTC. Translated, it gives CASSASSYEQYF.

DNA of the CDR3: TGTGCCTGGAGCTTTCTAGGGGCTGAGTATGGCTACACCTTC. Its translation is CAWSFLGAEYGYTF. The chain is built from TRBV30 and TRBJ1-2, with D perhaps matching TRBD1 (5 bases). The germline V gene encodes CDR1 GTSNPN and CDR2 SVGIG (reference sequence). Trimming left V 3 bases short and J 5 bases short, with 16 bases between. The CDR3 is made up of 14 amino acids.